Presented here are 15 T cell receptor beta chains from one specimen sequenced in a study of T-cell reconstitution after alpha-beta-depleted transplantation in children. A TCRbeta library incorporating unique molecular identifiers was prepared. TCRdb analysed the PCR reads with MiXCR anew, one entry per CDR3 protein. The sample holds 500,000 to 750,000 distinct CDR3 sequences, roughly 30% seen once. The sequencing used PBMCs, collected before TCRalphabeta/CD19-depleted stem cell transplant. These receptors all come from a boy under two years old with Wiskott-Aldrich syndrome, due to receive a stem cell transplant.

This chain uses TRBV24-1 with TRBJ2-1, with 9 bases lining up with TRBD2. This CDR3 spans 16 amino acids. V lost 3 bases and J lost 1; bases outside the gene matches: 3. Germline V CDR1 and CDR2: KGHDR, SFDVKD. The CDR3 is CATSDPLAGSYNEQFF. DNA for the CDR3: TGTGCCACCAGTGATCCCCTAGCGGGATCCTACAATGAGCAGTTCTTC.

This clonotype was counted a few times. The chain joins TRBV5-1 to TRBJ2-2; D perhaps matches TRBD2 (5 bases). V gave up 4 bases and J gave up 2 bases, with 9 bases separating them. Germline values: CDR1 SGHRS, CDR2 YFSETQ. The CDR3 loop spans 14 amino acids. The CDR3 nucleotides are TGCGCCAGCAGCGGGAGTTATAACACCGGGGAGCTGTTTTTT. It yields the protein CASSGSYNTGELFF.

The table lists this clonotype with a few counts. This sequence joins TRBV4-2 and TRBJ2-1, with D perhaps being TRBD1 or TRBD2 (7 bases each). Germline V gene sequence: CDR1 LGHNA, CDR2 YNFKEQ. Trimming stripped 4 bases from V and 5 bases from J, with 15 bases between. CDR3 length: 15 amino acids. The CDR3 region has the DNA TGTGCCAGCAGCCGAGCGGGACAGAAAGACAATGAGCAGTTCTTC. Protein: CASSRAGQKDNEQFF.

This clonotype was picked up one time. The rearrangement uses TRBV20-1 and TRBJ1-4; no reliable D call. This CDR3 region has 14 residues. Trimming removed 0 bases at V and 7 bases at J, with 12 bases between. CDR1 is DFQATT and CDR2 is SNEGSKA in the germline V gene (reference sequence). The CDR3 coding sequence is TGCAGTGCTAGAGATTTGGCCGGCGGTGAAAAACTGTTTTTT. Protein: CSARDLAGGEKLFF.

This clonotype was seen a handful of times. The V call is TRBV19, the J call TRBJ2-7; maybe TRBD1 (6 bases). The CDR3 covers 13 residues. V was trimmed by 6 bases and J by 7 bases, leaving 16 bases between them. Per the germline V gene, CDR1 is LNHDA and CDR2 is SQIVND (reference sequence). The CDR3, as DNA: TGTGCCAGTAGAAACAGGGAATCTGGTGAGCAGTACTTC. It is translated as CASRNRESGEQYF.

The chain employs TRBV7-9 and TRBJ2-5; unclear D gene. V was trimmed by 5 bases and J by 7 bases, leaving 8 bases between them. The CDR3 covers 11 residues. Germline V gene data show CDR1 as SEHNR and CDR2 as FQNEAQ (reference sequence). The CDR3 DNA reads TGTGCCAGCAGCCGCGATGGGACCCAGTACTTC. Translated: CASSRDGTQYF.

The table lists this clonotype with a few counts. The V gene is TRBV10-3, the J gene TRBJ2-5, with a possible D match to TRBD2 (5 bases). V was pared by 4 bases and J by 4 bases, with 10 bases between. The CDR3 runs to 13 residues. Germline values: CDR1 ENHRY, CDR2 SYGVKD. CDR3 region: CAISAGIRETQYF. The CDR3 DNA reads TGTGCCATCAGTGCCGGGATCAGAGAGACCCAGTACTTC.

This clonotype was seen more than once but under ten times. V and J are TRBV12-3 or TRBV12-4 and TRBJ2-1; TRBD2 is a possible D gene (6 bases). The CDR3 covers 12 residues. V lost 7 bases to trimming and J lost 10 bases, with 14 bases between them. CDR3 bases: TGTGCCAGCACACGGGAGAGGGAGGAGCAGTTCTTC. Encoded protein: CASTREREEQFF.

This clonotype was detected a few times. The chain has TRBV24-1 and TRBJ2-1, with 14 bases identical to TRBD2. V shed 2 bases, J shed 8 bases, and the junction held 1 base outside the gene matches. This CDR3 has 15 residues. The germline CDR1 and CDR2 sequences are KGHDR and SFDVKD. This chain's CDR3 is CATSDWTSGRHEQFF. CDR3 in DNA: TGTGCCACCAGTGATTGGACTAGCGGGAGGCATGAGCAGTTCTTC.

The chain recombines TRBV7-2 with TRBJ2-1; no clear D. V was trimmed by 0 bases and J by 4 bases, leaving 7 bases between them. This CDR3 is built from 14 residues. Germline V gene lookup returns CDR1 SGHTA and CDR2 FQGNSA. The CDR3 spells CASSLATRYNEQFF. Here the CDR3 DNA reads TGTGCCAGCAGCTTAGCGACTCGTTACAATGAGCAGTTCTTC.

This clonotype has just a few counts. The V call is TRBV3-1, the J call TRBJ2-3, with a possible D match to TRBD1 (5 bases). Germline loops: CDR1 LGHDT, CDR2 YNNKEL (reference sequence). Trimming cost V 4 bases and J 6 bases, with 11 bases left between them. The CDR3 runs 13 residues. The CDR3 spells CASSRDRKDTQYF. In nucleotides, the CDR3 is TGTGCCAGCAGCCGAGACAGAAAGGATACGCAGTATTTT.

The rearrangement joins TRBV12-3 or TRBV12-4 to TRBJ2-1; TRBD1 aligns across 10 bases. J lost 8 bases, V lost 9 bases, and 7 bases had no gene match. The CDR3 runs to 13 residues. In DNA form, the CDR3 reads TGTGCCAGTTCGAGACAGGGGGCCCATGAGCAGTTCTTC. Translation: CASSRQGAHEQFF.

This sequence joins TRBV5-4 and TRBJ2-3; 7 bases fit TRBD2. Per germline, CDR1 SGHNT and CDR2 YYREEE (reference sequence). The CDR3 sequence is 13 residues long. Losses at the gene ends were 4 bases for V and 8 bases for J; bases not matched to a gene: 7. CDR3 amino acids: CASSPIPGGTQYF. The CDR3 region has the DNA TGTGCCAGCAGCCCAATACCGGGGGGTACGCAGTATTTT.

This clonotype was seen more than once but under ten times. The chain employs TRBV20-1 and TRBJ2-1; TRBD2 agrees at 10 bases. Germline V gives CDR1 DFQATT, CDR2 SNEGSKA (reference sequence). V shed 0 bases, J shed 7 bases, and the junction held 12 bases outside the gene matches. This CDR3 spans 17 amino acids. Written as DNA, the CDR3 is TGCAGTGCTAGAGAGTGGAGTGGGACTAGCGAGTGGAATGAGCAGTTCTTC. Its protein product is CSAREWSGTSEWNEQFF.

This chain uses TRBV3-1 with TRBJ2-6, with 9 bases fitting TRBD1. The V gene end was trimmed by 7 bases and the J gene end by 0 bases; junction bases not matched to a gene: 7. The CDR3 has 17 amino acids. Germline V lookup: CDR1 LGHDT, CDR2 YNNKEL (reference sequence). The CDR3 sequence: CASNQQGQGSGANVLTF. CDR3 nucleotide sequence: TGTGCCAGCAATCAGCAGGGACAGGGCTCTGGGGCCAACGTCCTGACTTTC.